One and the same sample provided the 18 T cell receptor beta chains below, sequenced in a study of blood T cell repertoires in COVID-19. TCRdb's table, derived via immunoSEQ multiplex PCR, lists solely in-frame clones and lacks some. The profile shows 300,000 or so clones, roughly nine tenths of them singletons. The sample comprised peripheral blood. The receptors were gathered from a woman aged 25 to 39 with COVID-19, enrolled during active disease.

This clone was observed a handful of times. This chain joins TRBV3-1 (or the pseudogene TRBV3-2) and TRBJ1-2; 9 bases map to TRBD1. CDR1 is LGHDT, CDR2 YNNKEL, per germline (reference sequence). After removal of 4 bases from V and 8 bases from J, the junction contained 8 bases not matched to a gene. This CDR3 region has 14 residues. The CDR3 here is CASSPGGQGPGYTF. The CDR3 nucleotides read TGTGCCAGCAGCCCGGGGGGACAGGGACCGGGCTACACCTTC.

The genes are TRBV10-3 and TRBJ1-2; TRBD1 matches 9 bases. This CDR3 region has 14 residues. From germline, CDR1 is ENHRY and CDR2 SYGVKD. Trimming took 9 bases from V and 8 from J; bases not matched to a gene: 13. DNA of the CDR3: TGTGCCATATTCCCGGGACAGGGCCACGGGGGCTACACCTTC. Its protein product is CAIFPGQGHGGYTF.

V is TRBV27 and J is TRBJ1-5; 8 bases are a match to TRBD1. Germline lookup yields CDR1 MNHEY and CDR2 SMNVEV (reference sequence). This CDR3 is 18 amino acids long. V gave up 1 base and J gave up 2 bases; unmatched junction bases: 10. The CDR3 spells CASSLFMPGGAGNQPQHF. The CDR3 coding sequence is TGTGCCAGCAGTTTATTCATGCCAGGGGGCGCGGGCAATCAGCCCCAGCATTTT.

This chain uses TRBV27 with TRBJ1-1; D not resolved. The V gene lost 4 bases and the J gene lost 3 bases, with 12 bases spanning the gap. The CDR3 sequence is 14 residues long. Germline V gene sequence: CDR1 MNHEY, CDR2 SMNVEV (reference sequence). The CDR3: CASSSAQVDTEAFF. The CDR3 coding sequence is TGTGCCAGCAGTTCCGCCCAGGTGGACACTGAAGCTTTCTTT.

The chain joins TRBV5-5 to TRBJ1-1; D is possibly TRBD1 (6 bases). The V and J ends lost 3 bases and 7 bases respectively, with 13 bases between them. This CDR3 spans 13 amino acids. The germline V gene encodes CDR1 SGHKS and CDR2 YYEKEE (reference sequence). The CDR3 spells CASSWGRTSEAFF. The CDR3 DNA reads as TGTGCCAGCAGCTGGGGGCGTACTAGTGAAGCTTTCTTT.

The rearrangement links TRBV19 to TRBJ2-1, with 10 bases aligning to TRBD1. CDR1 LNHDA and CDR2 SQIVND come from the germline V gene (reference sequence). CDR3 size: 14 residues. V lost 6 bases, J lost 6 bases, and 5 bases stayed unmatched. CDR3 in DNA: TGTGCCAGTAGGTTGACAGGGGGCTTCAATGAGCAGTTCTTC. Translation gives CASRLTGGFNEQFF. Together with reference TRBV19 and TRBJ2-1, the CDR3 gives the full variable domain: DGGITQSPKYLFRKEGQNVTLSCEQNLNHDAMYWYRQDPGQGLRLIYYSQIVNDFQKGDIAEGYSVSREKKESFPLTVTSAQKNPTAFYLCASRLTGGFNEQFFGPGTRLTVL.

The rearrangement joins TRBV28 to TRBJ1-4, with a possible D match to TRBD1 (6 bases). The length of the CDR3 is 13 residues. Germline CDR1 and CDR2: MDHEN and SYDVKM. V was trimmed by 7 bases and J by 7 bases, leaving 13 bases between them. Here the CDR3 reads CASTGGAGEKLFF. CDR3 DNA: TGTGCCAGCACTGGGGGCGCGGGTGAAAAACTGTTTTTT.

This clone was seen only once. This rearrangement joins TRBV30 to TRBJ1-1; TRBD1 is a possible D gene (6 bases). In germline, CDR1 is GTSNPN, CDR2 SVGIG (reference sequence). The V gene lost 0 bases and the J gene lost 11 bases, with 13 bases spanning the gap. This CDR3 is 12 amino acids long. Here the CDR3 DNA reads TGTGCCTGGAGTGTAAGGGACAATGGGGCTTTCTTT. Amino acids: CAWSVRDNGAFF.

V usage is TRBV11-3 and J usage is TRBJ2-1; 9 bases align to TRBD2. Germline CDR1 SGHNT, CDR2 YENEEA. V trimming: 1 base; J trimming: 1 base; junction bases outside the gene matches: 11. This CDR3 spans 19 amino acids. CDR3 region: CASSLGVGSGRWSYNEQFF. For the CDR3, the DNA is TGTGCCAGCAGCTTAGGTGTTGGTAGCGGGAGATGGTCCTACAATGAGCAGTTCTTC.

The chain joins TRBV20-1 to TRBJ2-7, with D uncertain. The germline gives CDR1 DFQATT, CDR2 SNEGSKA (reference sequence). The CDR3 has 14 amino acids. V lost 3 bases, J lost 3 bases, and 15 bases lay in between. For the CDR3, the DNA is TGCAGTGCTAGTGCCCGCCCCGTCGGCTACGAGCAGTACTTC. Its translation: CSASARPVGYEQYF.

CDR3 protein: CASSVEYEQFF. Here the CDR3 DNA reads TGTGCCAGCAGTGTAGAGTATGAGCAGTTCTTC. V and J are TRBV7-9 and TRBJ2-1; D ambiguous. The CDR3 contains 11 residues. Germline assignment: CDR1 SEHNR and CDR2 FQNEAQ (reference sequence). The V end was cut by 6 bases, the J end by 8 bases, with 8 bases between.

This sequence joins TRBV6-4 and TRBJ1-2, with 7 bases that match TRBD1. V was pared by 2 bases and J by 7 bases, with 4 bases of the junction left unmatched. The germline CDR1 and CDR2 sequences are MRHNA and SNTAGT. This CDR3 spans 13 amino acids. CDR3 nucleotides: TGTGCCAGCAGTGACGGGACAGCTAGTGGCTACACCTTC. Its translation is CASSDGTASGYTF.

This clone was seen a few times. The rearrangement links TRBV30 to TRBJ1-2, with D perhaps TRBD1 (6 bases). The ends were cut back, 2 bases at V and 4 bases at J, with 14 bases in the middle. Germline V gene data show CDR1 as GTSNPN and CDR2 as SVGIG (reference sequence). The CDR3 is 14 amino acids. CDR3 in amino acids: CAWSRRAQGYGYTF. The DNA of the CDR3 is TGTGCCTGGAGTCGAAGGGCACAGGGCTATGGCTACACCTTC. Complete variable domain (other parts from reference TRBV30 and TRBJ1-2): SQTIHQWPATLVQPVGSPLSLECTVEGTSNPNLYWYRQAAGRGLQLLFYSVGIGQISSEVPQNLSASRPQDRQFILSSKKLLLSDSGFYLCAWSRRAQGYGYTFGSGTRLTVV.

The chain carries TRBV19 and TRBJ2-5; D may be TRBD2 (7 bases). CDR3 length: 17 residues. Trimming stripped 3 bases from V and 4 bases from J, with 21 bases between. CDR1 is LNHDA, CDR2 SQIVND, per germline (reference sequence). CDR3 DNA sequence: TGTGCCAGTAGTATTGGAGGAGGACGGAGGGGGGGAGAGACCCAGTACTTC. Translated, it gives CASSIGGGRRGGETQYF. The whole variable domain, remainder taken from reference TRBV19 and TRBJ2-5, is DGGITQSPKYLFRKEGQNVTLSCEQNLNHDAMYWYRQDPGQGLRLIYYSQIVNDFQKGDIAEGYSVSREKKESFPLTVTSAQKNPTAFYLCASSIGGGRRGGETQYFGPGTRLLVL.

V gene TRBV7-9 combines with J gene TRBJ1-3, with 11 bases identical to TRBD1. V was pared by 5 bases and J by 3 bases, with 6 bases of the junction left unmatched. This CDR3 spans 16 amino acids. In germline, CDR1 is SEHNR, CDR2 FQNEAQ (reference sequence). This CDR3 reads CASSPDRGRFGNTIYF. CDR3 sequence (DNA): TGTGCCAGCAGCCCGGACAGGGGGCGATTTGGAAACACCATATATTTT.

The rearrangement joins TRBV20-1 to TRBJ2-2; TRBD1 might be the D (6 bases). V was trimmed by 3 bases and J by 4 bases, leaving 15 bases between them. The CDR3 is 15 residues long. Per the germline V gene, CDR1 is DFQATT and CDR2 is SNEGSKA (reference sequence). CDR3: CSASDPGQRTGELFF. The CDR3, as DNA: TGCAGTGCTAGTGACCCGGGACAACGCACCGGGGAGCTGTTTTTT.

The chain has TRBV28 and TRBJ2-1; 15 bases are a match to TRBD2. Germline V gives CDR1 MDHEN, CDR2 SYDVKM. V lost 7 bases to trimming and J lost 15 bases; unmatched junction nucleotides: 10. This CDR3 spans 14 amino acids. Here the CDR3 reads CASTGTSGRLEVFF. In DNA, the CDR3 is TGTGCCAGCACCGGGACTAGCGGGAGGCTCGAAGTGTTCTTC.

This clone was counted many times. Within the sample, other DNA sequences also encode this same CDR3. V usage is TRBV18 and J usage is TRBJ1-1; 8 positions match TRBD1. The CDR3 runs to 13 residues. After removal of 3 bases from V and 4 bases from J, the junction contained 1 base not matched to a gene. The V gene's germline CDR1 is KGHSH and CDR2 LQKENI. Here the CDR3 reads CASSPGQGTEAFF. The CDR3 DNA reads TGTGCCAGCTCACCCGGACAGGGCACTGAAGCTTTCTTT.